Shown below are 32 T cell receptor beta chains from a single sample sequenced in a study of T cell changes during pregnancy in multiple sclerosis. Profiled with immunoSEQ multiplex PCR; TCRdb holds only in-frame clones, not every one. The data hold just over 50,000 clones, with about 92% observed a single time. Sequencing used CD4+ T cells from peripheral blood mononuclear cells, obtained after pregnancy. The receptors originated from a female donor with multiple sclerosis, enrolled in a pregnancy study.

This chain links TRBV29-1 with TRBJ2-5; TRBD2 matches at 11 bases. The CDR3 totals 15 residues. The J segment lost 2 bases and the V segment lost 8 bases, leaving 10 bases of the junction unmatched. CDR1 is SQVTM, CDR2 ANQGSEA, per germline. The CDR3 DNA follows: TGCAGCACCCTCGGACTAGCGGGCCATCAAGAGACCCAGTACTTC. This translates into CSTLGLAGHQETQYF. Complete variable domain (other parts from reference TRBV29-1 and TRBJ2-5): SAVISQKPSRDICQRGTSLTIQCQVDSQVTMMFWYRQQPGQSLTLIATANQGSEATYESGFVIDKFPISRPNLTFSTLTVSNMSPEDSSIYLCSTLGLAGHQETQYFGPGTRLLVL.

This clone showed up just once. The gene calls are TRBV9 and TRBJ2-2, with 7 bases identical to TRBD2. The germline V gene has CDR1 SGDLS and CDR2 YYNGEE. The V gene end was trimmed by 3 bases and the J gene end by 0 bases; junction bases not matched to a gene: 11. This CDR3 has 18 amino acids. CDR3 sequence reads: CASSGANLAASNTGELFF. CDR3 DNA sequence: TGTGCCAGCAGCGGAGCGAATCTAGCGGCATCGAACACCGGGGAGCTGTTTTTT. Full variable domain (missing parts from reference TRBV9 and TRBJ2-2): DSGVTQTPKHLITATGQRVTLRCSPRSGDLSVYWYQQSLDQGLQFLIQYYNGEERAKGNILERFSAQQFPDLHSELNLSSLELGDSALYFCASSGANLAASNTGELFFGEGSRLTVL.

In its sample, this clone was seen a few times. The chain couples TRBV9 to TRBJ2-1, with D possibly matching TRBD2 (6 bases). The V gene lost 3 bases and the J gene lost 5 bases, with 15 bases spanning the gap. The CDR3 is 15 amino acids. Germline CDR1 is SGDLS and CDR2 is YYNGEE. CDR3 DNA: TGTGCCAGCAGCGGAAGACTAGGTGCCGACAATGAGCAGTTCTTC. Translated: CASSGRLGADNEQFF.

V usage is TRBV7-2 and J usage is TRBJ1-2; 12 bases fit TRBD1. V lost 6 bases to trimming and J lost 14 bases; unmatched junction nucleotides: 10. Germline V gene data show CDR1 as SGHTA and CDR2 as FQGNSA. CDR3 size: 13 residues. The CDR3 nucleotides read TGTGCCAGCAGTACCGGGACAGGGGGCAGGATAACCTTC. It is translated as CASSTGTGGRITF.

This clone was detected a few times. The rearrangement joins TRBV6-1 to TRBJ2-2; TRBD1 matches 8 bases. The junction had 3 bases not matched to a gene; V was cut back by 7 bases and J by 5 bases. Germline V CDR1 and CDR2: MNHNS, SASEGT. The CDR3 is 13 amino acids. The CDR3 DNA sequence: TGTGCCAGCAACAGGGGGACGACCGGGGAGCTGTTTTTT. It codes for CASNRGTTGELFF.

The genes are TRBV11-2 and TRBJ2-1, with 8 bases aligning to TRBD2. The V gene end was trimmed by 1 base and the J gene end by 3 bases; junction bases not matched to a gene: 5. The length of the CDR3 is 16 residues. Germline V CDR1 and CDR2: SGHAT, FQNNGV. The CDR3 reads CASSLGTSQIYNEQFF. The CDR3 coding sequence is TGTGCCAGCAGCTTAGGGACTAGCCAAATCTACAATGAGCAGTTCTTC.

In its sample, this clone was seen once. The chain carries TRBV30 and TRBJ1-1; 7 nucleotides match TRBD1. The CDR3 totals 13 residues. V dropped 0 bases and J dropped 6; count of bases not matched to a gene: 4. The V gene's germline CDR1 is GTSNPN and CDR2 SVGIG (reference sequence). Here the CDR3 DNA reads TGTGCCTGGAGTGTACAGGGGTCCCCTGAAGCTTTCTTT. It specifies CAWSVQGSPEAFF.

V and J are TRBV30 and TRBJ2-5; D perhaps matches TRBD2 (6 bases). V was cut by 4 bases and J by 1 base, with 22 bases left in between. This CDR3 is 17 amino acids long. CDR1 and CDR2 (germline): GTSNPN, SVGIG (reference sequence). In DNA, the CDR3 is TGTGCCTGGAAATTTGCAGGTGGAGGGAGGCCCCAAGAGACCCAGTACTTC. Amino acid sequence: CAWKFAGGGRPQETQYF.

J is TRBJ2-5 and V is TRBV18, with 10 positions matching TRBD2. V trimming: 4 bases; J trimming: 5 bases; junction bases outside the gene matches: 7. The CDR3 consists of 15 residues. In germline, CDR1 is KGHSH, CDR2 LQKENI. The CDR3 loop is CASSRPSGSRETQYF. The CDR3 DNA follows: TGTGCCAGCTCACGTCCTAGCGGGAGCAGGGAGACCCAGTACTTC.

The chain recombines TRBV11-3 with TRBJ2-7; tentative D call: TRBD1 (6 bases). The germline V gene has CDR1 SGHNT and CDR2 YENEEA. Trimming left V 0 bases short and J 5 bases short, with 11 bases between. This CDR3 region has 14 residues. For the CDR3, the DNA is TGTGCCAGCAGCTTAGATAAGGGACACCACGAGCAGTACTTC. This codes for CASSLDKGHHEQYF. Variable domain in full (rest from reference TRBV11-3 and TRBJ2-7): EAGVVQSPRYKIIEKKQPVAFWCNPISGHNTLYWYLQNLGQGPELLIRYENEEAVDDSQLPKDRFSAERLKGVDSTLKIQPAELGDSAVYLCASSLDKGHHEQYFGPGTRLTVT.

The chain carries TRBV14 and TRBJ2-7; D is perhaps TRBD2 (6 bases). The germline V gene encodes CDR1 SGHDN and CDR2 FVKESK. The CDR3 is made up of 15 amino acids. The V gene lost 0 bases and the J gene lost 0 bases, with 9 bases spanning the gap. The CDR3 is CASSQDSGSSYEQYF. The CDR3 coding sequence is TGTGCCAGCAGCCAAGATAGCGGAAGCTCCTACGAGCAGTACTTC.

The chain is built from TRBV19 and TRBJ1-5, with TRBD1 matching 9 bases. Per the germline V gene, CDR1 is LNHDA and CDR2 is SQIVND (reference sequence). The V and J ends lost 9 bases and 2 bases, in that order; junction bases with no gene match: 14. This CDR3 comprises 17 residues. This CDR3 reads CASSLGGTGIGNQPQHF. The CDR3 DNA reads as TGTGCCAGCAGCCTCGGAGGGACAGGGATAGGCAATCAGCCCCAGCATTTT.

The V and J genes are TRBV7-2 and TRBJ2-2, with D hard to call. The CDR3 runs to 13 residues. The germline V gene encodes CDR1 SGHTA and CDR2 FQGNSA. The V end lost 3 bases, the J end lost 5 bases, and 7 bases lay between the germline ends. The CDR3 DNA is TGTGCCAGCAGCTTTTTGTCTACCGGGGAGCTGTTTTTT. Translated, it gives CASSFLSTGELFF.

The rearrangement joins TRBV25-1 to TRBJ2-3, with TRBD2 matching over 7 bases. Trimming took 5 bases from V and 4 from J; bases not matched to a gene: 9. CDR3 length equals 15 residues. Germline CDR1 reads MGHDK; CDR2 reads SYGVNS. In DNA, the CDR3 is TGTGCCAGCAGTCCTGAGCGGGATTCGGCAGATACGCAGTATTTT. Translated, it gives CASSPERDSADTQYF.

CDR3 residues: CASSDSGNYNEQFF. In DNA form, the CDR3 reads TGTGCCAGCAGTGATAGCGGGAACTACAATGAGCAGTTCTTC. This chain connects TRBV25-1 to TRBJ2-1, with TRBD2 matching over 8 bases. The CDR3 spans 14 residues. The V gene's germline CDR1 is MGHDK and CDR2 SYGVNS. J gave up 3 bases and V 3 bases, and 1 base lay outside the gene matches.

The chain uses TRBV5-8 and TRBJ2-5, with 11 bases aligning to TRBD1. Trimming at V came to 0 bases and at J to 3 bases, leaving 7 bases not matched to a gene. There are 17 residues in the CDR3. Germline V gene lookup returns CDR1 SGHTS and CDR2 YDEGEE. In nucleotides, the CDR3 is TGTGCCAGCAGCTTGGGCAGGACAGGGGGCGTCAAAGAGACCCAGTACTTC. Translation: CASSLGRTGGVKETQYF.

This chain joins TRBV6-1 and TRBJ2-1, with 8 bases that match TRBD2. The V and J ends lost 4 bases and 6 bases, in that order; junction bases with no gene match: 11. This CDR3 has 16 residues. Looked up from germline, CDR1 is MNHNS and CDR2 is SASEGT. This CDR3 reads CASSGLASRRINEQFF. For the CDR3, the DNA is TGTGCCAGCAGTGGACTAGCGTCTCGACGAATCAATGAGCAGTTCTTC.

This chain links TRBV18 with TRBJ2-1; TRBD1 matches 7 bases. J gave up 7 bases and V 6 bases, and 9 bases lay outside the gene matches. The CDR3 loop spans 14 amino acids. Germline V gene sequence: CDR1 KGHSH, CDR2 LQKENI. The CDR3 is CASSLQDRENEQFF. The DNA for the CDR3 is TGTGCCAGCTCCCTCCAAGACAGGGAGAATGAGCAGTTCTTC.

The rearrangement uses TRBV19 and TRBJ2-2, with D possibly TRBD2 on 10 matching bases. Germline V lookup: CDR1 LNHDA, CDR2 SQIVND (reference sequence). With 1 base removed from V and 6 bases from J, the gap between germline ends came to 36 bases. The CDR3 has 23 residues. This CDR3 reads CASSIGGPRTGASGRTVAGELFF. The CDR3 nucleotides are TGTGCCAGTAGTATAGGGGGGCCCCGGACAGGGGCTAGCGGGAGAACTGTCGCCGGGGAGCTGTTTTTT.

The rearrangement links TRBV21-1 to TRBJ2-4; the table's TRBD2 call for D was not verified on the DNA. TRBV21-1 is a known pseudogene. The CDR3 totals 15 residues. CDR3 amino acids: CASSTGLAEKNIQYF. The CDR3 nucleotides are TGTGCCAGCAGCACGGGACTAGCGGAGAAAAACATTCAGTACTTC.

The count of this clone is one. The J gene is TRBJ2-7, the V gene TRBV9, with 8 nucleotides matching TRBD2. The germline gives CDR1 SGDLS, CDR2 YYNGEE. The length of the CDR3 is 14 residues. With V trimmed by 7 bases and J by 5 bases, 11 bases remained unmatched. The CDR3 here is CASASGTRGNEQYF. The CDR3 nucleotides are TGTGCCAGCGCCTCCGGGACTAGGGGTAACGAGCAGTACTTC. Using reference TRBV9 and TRBJ2-7 for the parts outside the CDR3, the full variable domain is DSGVTQTPKHLITATGQRVTLRCSPRSGDLSVYWYQQSLDQGLQFLIQYYNGEERAKGNILERFSAQQFPDLHSELNLSSLELGDSALYFCASASGTRGNEQYFGPGTRLTVT.

The chain carries TRBV7-6 and TRBJ2-5, with 9 bases identical to TRBD2. Trimming removed 0 bases from V and 4 bases from J; junction bases left unmatched: 18. The CDR3 contains 20 residues. From germline, CDR1 is SGHVS and CDR2 FNYEAQ. For the CDR3, the DNA is TGTGCCAGCAGCTTAGCAGCTTTGAGGACTAGCGCCCCTGGGGTAGAGACCCAGTACTTC. It yields the protein CASSLAALRTSAPGVETQYF.

The V gene is TRBV6-5, the J gene TRBJ1-2, with 7 bases matching TRBD1. The junction had 6 bases not matched to a gene; V was cut back by 7 bases and J by 4 bases. CDR3 size: 13 residues. CDR1 is MNHEY, CDR2 SVGAGI, per germline. The CDR3 is CASTRGQPYGYTF. For the CDR3, the DNA is TGTGCCAGCACTAGGGGACAGCCCTATGGCTACACCTTC.

The chain is built from TRBV5-1 and TRBJ1-2; TRBD1 agrees at 7 bases. The CDR3 has 14 amino acids. V was pared by 4 bases and J by 3 bases, with 6 bases of the junction left unmatched. Germline lookup yields CDR1 SGHRS and CDR2 YFSETQ. The CDR3 region is CASSQDGTDYGYTF. The CDR3 nucleotides are TGCGCCAGCAGCCAGGACGGGACAGACTATGGCTACACCTTC. The whole variable domain, remainder taken from reference TRBV5-1 and TRBJ1-2, is KAGVTQTPRYLIKTRGQQVTLSCSPISGHRSVSWYQQTPGQGLQFLFEYFSETQRNKGNFPGRFSGRQFSNSRSEMNVSTLELGDSALYLCASSQDGTDYGYTFGSGTRLTVV.

This sequence joins TRBV7-2 and TRBJ2-7; TRBD1 matches at 11 bases. Germline V gives CDR1 SGHTA, CDR2 FQGNSA. This CDR3 has 15 amino acids. Trimming removed 3 bases from V and 6 bases from J; junction bases left unmatched: 7. The CDR3 sequence: CASSFIGQGAGEQYF. CDR3 DNA: TGTGCCAGCAGCTTCATCGGACAGGGGGCGGGCGAGCAGTACTTC.

The chain uses TRBV7-2 and TRBJ2-3; D possibly corresponds to TRBD1 (6 bases). This CDR3 is built from 15 residues. Germline V gene lookup returns CDR1 SGHTA and CDR2 FQGNSA. Trimming left V 4 bases short and J 1 base short, with 12 bases between. The CDR3 protein is CASSWRAGGTDTQYF. The CDR3 coding sequence is TGTGCCAGCAGCTGGCGGGCAGGGGGCACAGATACGCAGTATTTT.

The rearrangement joins TRBV25-1 to TRBJ2-2, with TRBD1 identical over 8 bases. The CDR3 is made up of 16 amino acids. With V trimmed by 1 base and J by 4 bases, 5 bases remained unmatched. The germline V gene has CDR1 MGHDK and CDR2 SYGVNS. The CDR3 DNA sequence: TGTGCCAGCAGTGAATTAAAGGACAGGGTCACCGGGGAGCTGTTTTTT. Protein: CASSELKDRVTGELFF.

This chain links TRBV7-9 with TRBJ2-1; possibly TRBD1 for D (5 bases). V was clipped by 3 bases and J by 0 bases, with 12 bases between them. The CDR3 loop spans 16 amino acids. CDR1 SEHNR and CDR2 FQNEAQ come from the germline V gene (reference sequence). The CDR3 protein is CASSFRDRGSYNEQFF. DNA for the CDR3: TGTGCCAGCAGCTTCAGAGACAGAGGCTCCTACAATGAGCAGTTCTTC.

This sequence joins TRBV6-6 and TRBJ1-2, with a tentative D call TRBD1 (6 bases). The V gene's germline CDR1 is MNHNY and CDR2 SVGAGI (reference sequence). CDR3 length: 14 residues. The V gene lost 6 bases and the J gene lost 8 bases, with 19 bases spanning the gap. The CDR3 region is CASSPLTGKGGYTF. CDR3 bases: TGTGCCAGCAGCCCCCTCACAGGGAAAGGGGGCTACACCTTC.

The CDR3 spells CASRDSSVYNEQFF. The CDR3 nucleotides read TGTGCCAGCAGAGACAGCTCCGTCTACAATGAGCAGTTCTTC. V is TRBV6-1 and J is TRBJ2-1; weak D call: TRBD1 (5 bases). The CDR3 sequence is 14 residues long. Trimming cost V 6 bases and J 3 bases, with 12 bases left between them. CDR1 MNHNS and CDR2 SASEGT come from the germline V gene.

This chain uses TRBV6-4 with TRBJ2-1; the match to TRBD2 covers 8 bases. V gave up 4 bases and J gave up 6 bases; unmatched junction bases: 8. Germline V CDR1 and CDR2: MRHNA, SNTAGT. This CDR3 spans 15 amino acids. CDR3 residues: CASSANSGLGNEQFF. The CDR3 region has the DNA TGTGCCAGCAGTGCGAACTCGGGACTAGGCAATGAGCAGTTCTTC.

The chain is built from TRBV19 and TRBJ1-1; 9 nucleotides align to TRBD1. From germline, CDR1 is LNHDA and CDR2 SQIVND (reference sequence). The CDR3 is 14 residues long. With V trimmed by 9 bases and J by 1 base, 6 bases remained unmatched. The CDR3 sequence: CASRDREANTEAFF. Written as DNA, the CDR3 is TGTGCCAGCAGGGACAGGGAGGCGAACACTGAAGCTTTCTTT.